This TCR beta chain was documented in a study of identical twins. With 2 bases clipped from V and 3 bases from J, the junction kept 6 bases outside the gene matches. The CDR3 has 16 amino acids. Germline loops: CDR1 SGHRS, CDR2 YFSETQ. MiXCR, applied by TCRdb to the 5' RACE reads, yields one record per CDR3 protein. Among approximately 690,000 distinct CDR3 sequences listed, around 5.7% were seen once. General observations from the study: Partly confounded zero-insertion analyses could result from invariant MAIT and iNKT cells.

Turning to this clonotype: The antigen is undetermined.

Sequencing used naive T cells sorted from blood. The V gene is TRBV5-1, the J gene TRBJ2-7, with 12 bases identical to TRBD2. The sequence came from a man between 18 and 29 years old in good health. CDR3 loop: CASSFETSGSLYEQYF. As DNA, the CDR3 is TGCGCCAGCAGCTTTGAGACTAGCGGGAGCCTCTACGAGCAGTACTTC.